Listed below are T cell receptor beta chains from one sample, sequenced in a study of cytomegalovirus exposure and HLA in healthy donors. Assay: immunoSEQ multiplex PCR; the TCRdb copy retains only in-frame clones and omits some. The sample has roughly 150,000 clones, approximately 77% seen once. The sequencing sample was made of PBMCs. These receptors were obtained from a man younger than 30 in good health and CMV-seronegative. Each CDR3 is given with its conserved first and last residue. D genes are given only for firm matches. Where a row states a size, it is once, few, many or the class of an expanded clone; other rows omit it.

TRBD1	TRBJ1-1	TRBV5-4	15	NA	TGTGCCAGCAGCTTGTTTCAGGGGGCGAACACTGAAGCTTTCTTT	CASSLFQGANTEAFF
TRBD2	TRBJ2-7	TRBV2	16	few	TGTGCCAGCAGACCGGGACTAGCGGGATCTGGGTACGAGCAGTACTTC	CASRPGLAGSGYEQYF
NA	TRBJ1-1	TRBV6-5	12	NA	TGTGCCAGCGAGGGTTCGAGCACTGAAGCTTTCTTT	CASEGSSTEAFF
NA	TRBJ1-5	TRBV7-9	14	once	TGTGCCAGCAGCTTAGCAGATATGAGTCAGCCCCAGCATTTT	CASSLADMSQPQHF
NA	TRBJ2-1	TRBV23-1	22	NA	TGCGCCAGCAGTCAACCTCATAGTAGCGAGAGGCTCGAGAGAAGCTCCTACAATGAGCAGTTCTTC	CASSQPHSSERLERSSYNEQFF
TRBD2	TRBJ2-7	TRBV5-4	18	NA	TGTGCCAGCAGCCCGAACGGGGCTCTGGCGGGAGGCACCTACGAGCAGTACTTC	CASSPNGALAGGTYEQYF
NA	TRBJ1-2	TRBV19	14	NA	TGTGCCAGTAGTTACAGCCCTGGCCCAAAGGGCTACACCTTC	CASSYSPGPKGYTF
TRBD1	TRBJ2-7	TRBV28	12	NA	TGTGCCAGCACCACAGGGGCCAACGAGCAGTACTTC	CASTTGANEQYF
TRBD1	TRBJ2-1	TRBV4-3	16	few	TGCGCCAGCAGCCAAGTAGGCTCCGGGACAGGCGAGAAGCAGTTCTTC	CASSQVGSGTGEKQFF
NA	TRBJ2-7	TRBV15	15	NA	TGTGCCACCAGCAGAGATCCGTCTACCTCCTACGAGCAGTACTTC	CATSRDPSTSYEQYF
TRBD1	TRBJ2-3	TRBV5-1	19	NA	TGCGCCAGCAGCCTAACCGGGACAGGTTCGTGGGGCAAACGGGATACGCAGTATTTT	CASSLTGTGSWGKRDTQYF
TRBD1	TRBJ1-2	TRBV27	13	NA	TGTGCCAGCAGTGTGACAGGGGGGTATGGCTACACCTTC	CASSVTGGYGYTF
NA	TRBJ2-1	TRBV5-6	15	few	TGTGCCAGCAGCTTAGGCGGGATTATCTACAATGAGCAGTTCTTC	CASSLGGIIYNEQFF
NA	TRBJ2-7	TRBV5-1	14	few	TGCGCCAGCAGCCCAACCGAGCGGATCTACGAGCAGTACTTC	CASSPTERIYEQYF
TRBD2	TRBJ2-3	TRBV7-2	13	NA	TGTGCCAGCGGCGGGAGTGGGGGAGATACGCAGTATTTT	CASGGSGGDTQYF
TRBD2	TRBJ2-7	TRBV10-3	15	NA	TGTGCCATCAGCGCCCGGGGAGGGGCTCACTACGAGCAGTACTTC	CAISARGGAHYEQYF
NA	TRBJ1-1	TRBV7-2	13	NA	TGTGCCAGCAGCTTAGGGAGTAGCCATGAAGCTTTCTTT	CASSLGSSHEAFF
NA	TRBJ2-7	TRBV7-6	15	NA	TGTGCCAGCAGCTTAGGGACAAAGAGCTCCTACGAGCAGTACTTC	CASSLGTKSSYEQYF
TRBD1	TRBJ1-4	TRBV19	15	NA	TGTGCCAGTAGTTCCGACAGGGGGATCGGTGAAAAACTGTTTTTT	CASSSDRGIGEKLFF
TRBD1	TRBJ2-7	TRBV18	14	NA	TGTGCCAGCTCACTTACAGGGGGCGGATACGAGCAGTACTTC	CASSLTGGGYEQYF
TRBD2	TRBJ2-3	TRBV6-4	14	many	TGTGCCAGCAGTGTAGCGGGAGGGACAGATACGCAGTATTTT	CASSVAGGTDTQYF
TRBD1	TRBJ2-3	TRBV27	15	NA	TGTGCCAGCAGTTTCCGACAGGGCGGAACAGATACGCAGTATTTT	CASSFRQGGTDTQYF
NA	TRBJ1-3	TRBV19	15	NA	TGTGCCAGTAGTAGGTTACAGATCTCTGGAAACACCATATATTTT	CASSRLQISGNTIYF
TRBD2	TRBJ2-7	TRBV5-4	14	NA	TGTGCCAGCAGCATAGCGGGAATCTCCTACGAGCAGTACTTC	CASSIAGISYEQYF
TRBD1	TRBJ2-3	TRBV10-3	15	NA	TGTGCCATCAGTTCTGTCGGGGGGACAGGGAGGACGCAGTATTTT	CAISSVGGTGRTQYF
TRBD1	TRBJ1-5	TRBV4-1	18	NA	TGCGCCAGCAGCCAAGGGGCCCAGGGGGCGCGGAGCAATCAGCCCCAGCATTTT	CASSQGAQGARSNQPQHF
TRBD2	TRBJ2-5	TRBV7-9	16	NA	TGTGCCAGCAGCACGGGACTAGCGGGAGGGGGAGAGACCCAGTACTTC	CASSTGLAGGGETQYF
NA	TRBJ2-3	TRBV2	13	NA	TGTGCCAGCACCCTGACCCCGCCGGAGTTAGTGGTTTTT	CASTLTPPELVVF
NA	TRBJ1-2	TRBV7-9	11	NA	TGTTCCAGCAGCTCGGGGGGCGGCTACACCTTC	CSSSSGGGYTF
NA	TRBJ1-2	TRBV7-9	17	NA	TGTGCCAGCAACCGAGCGCAGGCTGGACTAGCTAACTATGGCTACACCTTC	CASNRAQAGLANYGYTF
TRBD2	TRBJ2-3	TRBV9	16	once	TGTGCCAGCAGCGCCGGGAGGGGACACCCTCTAGATACGCAGTATTTT	CASSAGRGHPLDTQYF
TRBD2	TRBJ2-1	TRBV28	14	NA	TGTGCCAGCAGTCTCCTAGCGGGCCACAATGAGCAGTTCTTC	CASSLLAGHNEQFF
NA	TRBJ2-7	TRBV6-6	11	NA	TGTGCCAGCAGTGGCTTCTACGAGCAGTACTTC	CASSGFYEQYF
NA	TRBJ2-3	TRBV6-6	16	NA	TGTGCCAGCAGTTACGGGGTGATGCGGGGCACAGATACGCAGTATTTT	CASSYGVMRGTDTQYF
TRBD2	TRBJ2-5	TRBV10-2	15	few	TGCGCCAGCAGTGACAGGGCGGGAGGTCGAGAGACCCAGTACTTC	CASSDRAGGRETQYF
NA	TRBJ1-2	TRBV27	16	once	TGTGCCAGCACCACCACAGGCGTTCCCCTTCACTATGGCTACACCTTC	CASTTTGVPLHYGYTF
NA	TRBJ2-6	TRBV11-2	15	NA	TGTGCCAGCAGCCCCCTGCCGGCTGGGGCCAACGTCCTGACTTTC	CASSPLPAGANVLTF
TRBD1	TRBJ2-7	TRBV4-3	15	NA	TGCGCCAGCAGCCACCGACAGGGGCGTGCCTACGAGCAGTACTTC	CASSHRQGRAYEQYF
NA	TRBJ2-2	TRBV2	14	once	TGTGCCAGCGGCCGGGAGCAGGAGCCCGGGGAGCTGTTTTTT	CASGREQEPGELFF
NA	TRBJ1-1	TRBV6-5	14	few	TGTGCCAGCAGCCCCCGGGGGAAGAACACTGAAGCTTTCTTT	CASSPRGKNTEAFF
TRBD2	TRBJ2-3	TRBV11-2	14	NA	TGTGCCAGCAGCTCTCGGGAGGGCACAGATACGCAGTATTTT	CASSSREGTDTQYF
TRBD2	TRBJ2-3	TRBV7-2	15	NA	TGTGCCAGCACTCTAGCGGGAGAAGGGGCAGATACGCAGTATTTT	CASTLAGEGADTQYF
NA	TRBJ2-1	TRBV6-5	14	once	TGTGCCAGCAGTTACCTCGGACTTTACAATGAGCAGTTCTTC	CASSYLGLYNEQFF
TRBD2	TRBJ2-2	TRBV27	18	NA	TGTGCCAGCAGTTTAATGGGTCCGACTAGCGGTAACACCGGGGAGCTGTTTTTT	CASSLMGPTSGNTGELFF
TRBD2	TRBJ2-7	TRBV5-4	15	few	TGTGCCAGCAGCCCCGCCGGGACTAGGACTGGCGAGCAGTACTTC	CASSPAGTRTGEQYF
NA	TRBJ1-5	TRBV6-5	10	NA	TGTGCCAGCACCCTGCAGCCCCAGCATTTT	CASTLQPQHF
NA	TRBJ2-2	TRBV7-8	14	NA	TGTGCCAGCAGCCCCCGACGGGGGACCGGGGAGCTGTTTTTT	CASSPRRGTGELFF